This TCR beta chain was profiled in a study of CD8 T cells in ankylosing spondylitis. Findings and limits, study-wide: Matched ankylosing spondylitis synovial fluid reportedly showed significant enrichment of disease-linked clones. Both synovial fluid and blood in reactive arthritis had previously been reported to carry some motif variants.

Trimming took 6 bases from V and 4 from J; bases not matched to a gene: 5. The CDR3 consists of 14 residues. Germline V gene data show CDR1 as SGHTA and CDR2 as FQGNSA. This clonotype has ten or more counts. Antigen unknown. The authors made TCR beta libraries by quantitative 5'-RACE with molecular barcodes. TCRdb analysed the 5' RACE reads with MiXCR anew, one entry per CDR3 protein. The repertoire holds roughly 250,000 distinct CDR3 sequences, with 8.6% as singletons. The material sequenced was blood, either unsorted or a sorted T cell fraction (not recorded which). The rearrangement joins TRBV7-2 to TRBJ2-3; TRBD1 agrees at 9 bases. The TCR was taken from a male donor with ankylosing spondylitis or in good health (not recorded which). CDR3 DNA: TGTGCCAGCAGTTTGGACAGGGGCTCAGATACGCAGTATTTT. Translated: CASSLDRGSDTQYF.